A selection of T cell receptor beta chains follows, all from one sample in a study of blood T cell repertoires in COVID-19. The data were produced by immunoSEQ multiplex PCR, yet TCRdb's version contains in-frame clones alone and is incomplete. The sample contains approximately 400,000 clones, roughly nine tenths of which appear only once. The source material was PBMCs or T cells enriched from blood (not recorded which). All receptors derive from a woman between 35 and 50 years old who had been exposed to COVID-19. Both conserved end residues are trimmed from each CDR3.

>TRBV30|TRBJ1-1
AWSSRGSAF
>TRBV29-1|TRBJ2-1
SEAGWEAGATLDEQF
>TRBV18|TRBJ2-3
ASSASLGVTDTQY
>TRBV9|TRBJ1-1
ASRRGQGNTEAF
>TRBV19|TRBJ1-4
ASSTGTNEKLF
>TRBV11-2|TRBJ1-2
ASSLGGGANYGYT
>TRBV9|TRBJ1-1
ASGQGATEAF
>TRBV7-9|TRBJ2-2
ASSLVGTTREGSGELF
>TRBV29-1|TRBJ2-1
SASGLAGTGYNEQF
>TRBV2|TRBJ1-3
ASGRDTIY
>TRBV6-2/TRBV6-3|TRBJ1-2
ASSSTGLDGYT
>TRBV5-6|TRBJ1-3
ASSLGGGNTIY
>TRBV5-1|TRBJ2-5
ASSLEGRLGETQY
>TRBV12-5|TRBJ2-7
ASGLVQEGEQY
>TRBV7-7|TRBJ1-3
ASSLGGLNSGNTIY
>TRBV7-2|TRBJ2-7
ASSSSSGPYYEQY
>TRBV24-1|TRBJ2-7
ATSDLQGGYEQY
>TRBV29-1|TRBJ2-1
SVAVLGGGEQF
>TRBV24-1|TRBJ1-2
ATSEPGVHYGYT
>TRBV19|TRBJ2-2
ASSIRGGQGNTGELF
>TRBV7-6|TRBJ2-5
ASSPRAGAPPETQY
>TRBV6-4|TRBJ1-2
ASISRYYGYT
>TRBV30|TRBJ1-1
AWSGGVTNTEAF
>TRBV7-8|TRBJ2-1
ASSLAGFQDSEQF
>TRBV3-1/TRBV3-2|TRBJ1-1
ASTGPRVRAEAF
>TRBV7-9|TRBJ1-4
ASSSTGIREKLF
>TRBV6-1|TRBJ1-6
ASSESLRRGSNSPLH